This T cell receptor beta chain was retrieved from a study of T cells in Graves' hyperthyroidism and ophthalmopathy. Across the study: Upon initial diagnosis and before any treatment, peripheral blood was collected.

The CDR3 regions of TCR beta were amplified from RNA transcripts. The TCR CDR3 first-round RT-PCR relied on the HTBI primer set. MiXCR, run by TCRdb on the multiplex PCR reads, gives a single entry per CDR3 protein. The table includes roughly 580,000 distinct CDR3 sequences, approximately 15% detected once. Findings and caveats of the study: Model-based prediction identified ophthalmopathy a median around 6.5 months prior to its onset.

In this sample, this clonotype turned up many times. Its antigen is not known. Among the patients, aged 18 to 65, hyperthyroidism was newly diagnosed and had lasted under 2 months. The sequence came from a woman in her thirties with Graves' hyperthyroidism that later progressed to Graves' ophthalmopathy. Sequencing was performed on blood.

As DNA, the CDR3 is TGTGCCAGCAGTTTTTATGGCGGGAGCTATGAGCAGTTCTTC. Its protein is CASSFYGGSYEQFF. V is TRBV12-3 or TRBV12-4 and J is TRBJ2-1; 7 bases are a match to TRBD2. V lost 3 bases, J lost 8 bases, and 7 bases stayed unmatched. This CDR3 is 14 amino acids long.